This TCR beta chain derives from a study of blood T cells in healthy people across ages. CDR1 and CDR2 (germline): MGHRA, YSYEKL. The length of the CDR3 is 18 residues. With 4 bases clipped from V and 3 bases from J, the junction kept 12 bases outside the gene matches. A J-beta primer mix and a sample-barcoded 5' primer were used in a second PCR of roughly 6 to 11 cycles. TCRdb re-derived calls from the 5' RACE reads in MiXCR, one entry per CDR3 protein. The data show about 1,500,000 distinct CDR3 sequences, with roughly 27% seen just once and approximately 7.7% held by the top ten. The V gene is TRBV4-1, the J gene TRBJ2-2; 9 positions match TRBD2. The receptor comes from a woman aged 25 to 39 in good health. The sequenced material came from blood. DNA for the CDR3: TGCGCCAGCAGCCGAACCTACGGGACTAGCCCGGACACCGGGGAGCTGTTTTTT. Protein: CASSRTYGTSPDTGELFF.